This T cell receptor beta chain was obtained from a study of shared clonotypes between healthy human individuals (dated by TCRdb to the early 2020s). Concerning the study at large: The cohort included three men and a couple of women between 18 and 49 years of age. For each donor, CD4 naive and CD4 memory were each given three plates, CD8 naive was given two plates, and CD8 memory was given one plate. Leukapheresis yielded between about 0.8 and 8.9 billion PBMCs per donor. Blood TCR repertoires of about 5 healthy adults were deeply sequenced to estimate repertoire size and the extent of clonotype sharing between individuals. Different laboratories and diverse techniques were used to prepare libraries and sequence TCR repertoires, to increase sequencing depth and limit assay-specific biases. On the study overall, not on this receptor specifically: Larger estimated clonotype richness was generally found for naive subsets than for memory subsets. Pairwise subsampling indicated that sequencing depth was expected to affect the degree of clonotype sharing among donors. Rarefaction of sorted-subset datasets indicated incomplete sequencing despite the large sequencing depth. Because the study included only a small number of donors, the genetic and exposure-history diversity represented was limited. Sampling was limited to blood, and TCR repertoires in tissue likely differ from TCR repertoires in blood. Higher generation probabilities were observed for clonotypes shared by all four sorted-subset donors than for non-shared clonotypes. When a handful of donors were compared, the shared fraction of clonotypes was 5% to 6.5% for naive CD4, about 4% for naive CD8, about 2.4% for memory CD4, and approximately 0.4% for memory CD8.

TCR CDR3 regions were amplified from genomic DNA by multiplex PCR using the deep immunoSEQ assay. Extracted genomic DNA from each cell subset was spread evenly across all wells of several immunoSEQ 96-well plates, with each plate serving as a replicate. For sorted subsets, approximately 190 ng genomic DNA, equal to 30,000 to 35,000 T cell genomes, was loaded into each replicate PCR. Purified libraries were quantified with a Qubit 3.0 fluorometer, sized on a Bioanalyzer 2100, and re-quantified with the KAPA Library Quantification kit. A separate single-read 150-cycle Illumina NextSeq 550 flow cell was used to sequence each immunoSEQ 96-well plate. Per the source publication's procedure: The immunoSEQ output contained only junctional sequences without quality scores, so filtering could not match that applied to full-length reads. To assign V/J genes and CDR3, sequences were annotated using PyIR, a Python wrapper for IgBLAST v1.9, with IMGT germline references. Reads with weak V/J assignments (E-value above 1e-6), missing CDR3, stop codons, out-of-frame junctions, or ambiguous translated residues were removed. V3J clonotypes were defined by identical inferred V gene, J gene, and CDR3 amino acid sequence. Percentage overlap between repertoires was calculated by dividing the number of shared unique clonotypes by the size of the smaller repertoire. Repertoire richness was assessed with RTK rarefaction, the Chao1 estimator, and Recon v2.1 estimates of unobserved clonotypes. For all TCRbeta clonotypes obtained by the gDNA method from a few donors, generation probabilities were computed with OLGA. The immuneACCESS repertoire file appears here via TCRdb, limited to in-frame rearrangements. These files lack a portion of the clones; in checked studies, under half of the deficit traces to unresolved V genes, and the cause of the others is not known. V and J calls and clone size are as listed in that table; D and trimming were resolved from the DNA. Within this sample are roughly 530,000 clones, with around 96% of them counted one time only. The ten largest make up less than 0.06% of the sample.

The donors were healthy, HIV-negative adults with no recently reported acute infections or vaccinations. Every donor was a Caucasian adult living in Nashville, Tennessee, USA. CD4+ T cells were enriched by magnetic negative selection; naive cells were then positively selected on CD45RA, and the negative fraction formed the memory subset. Blood was obtained by leukapheresis, after which PBMCs were separated by Ficoll-Histopaque density gradient centrifugation and cryopreserved in liquid nitrogen vapor phase. Purity and quantity of every magnetically sorted T cell population were checked by analytical flow cytometry. Genomic DNA was isolated from each sorted fraction and quantified by UV absorbance on a Nanodrop 2000c. This clone has just one count. Its antigen has not been determined. Per-base qualities were not stored, and no clone one base away is much larger. CDR1 and CDR2 were assigned from the germline V gene as ENHRY and SYGVKD. Spanning cysteine to phenylalanine, the CDR3 consists of 16 amino acids. Kept here is only the CDR3 DNA, which spans 48 bases and is read in frame from base 1. Trimming takes 1 base from V and 5 bases from J, and the germline ends sit 15 bases apart.

The sequencing sample was made of naive CD4+ T cells sorted from blood. This specimen's cell subset or site label, interpreted: CD45RA+ positively selected. The receptor was derived from a woman aged 25 to 39 in good health. Recombination linked TRBV10-3 to TRBJ2-1; the D segment could be TRBD2, given 6 matching bases. The CDR3 reads CAISEFRRGFHNEQFF. The nucleotide sequence reads as follows: TGTGCCATCAGTGAGTTTAGGCGGGGTTTTCACAATGAGCAGTTCTTC.